The clone carrying this T cell receptor beta chain was seen a few times. Sequenced by immunoSEQ multiplex PCR; TCRdb stores in-frame clones only, minus some. Among approximately 200,000 clones listed, roughly 87% were seen once. The sample comes from a study of blood T cell repertoires in COVID-19. As for the study in general: In each case, the material was cDNA or gDNA derived from T cells, B-cell-depleted T cells, or PBMCs.

The receptor was derived from a man aged 18 to 29 with acute COVID-19. The specimen sequenced was PBMCs or T cells enriched from blood (not recorded which).

This CDR3 reads CASSGTEYEQYF. The CDR3 DNA is TGCGCCAGCAGCGGGACAGAGTACGAGCAGTACTTC. The chain carries TRBV5-1 and TRBJ2-7; 7 bases agree with TRBD1. J was trimmed by 4 bases and V by 4 bases; bases with no gene match: 2. The germline V gene has CDR1 SGHRS and CDR2 YFSETQ. This CDR3 has 12 amino acids.